This record looks at one T cell receptor beta chain sequence and its context. What this receptor recognizes is not known. No base quality information exists; no much larger clone differs at one position. The CDR3 holds 12 amino acids from the cysteine to the phenylalanine. Just CDR3 DNA is preserved here, 36 bases in frame from base 1. Via the germline V gene, CDR1 is SGHRS and CDR2 YFSETQ. Between the V and J ends, shortened by 7 bases and 5 bases respectively, the junction contains 11 bases. Library preparation used the immunoSEQ multiplex PCR assay. As stored in TCRdb, this immuneACCESS dataset retains in-frame rearrangements with V and J assigned. A fraction of the clones does not appear; measured against another copy, unresolved V genes explain less than half of the discrepancy, and the remainder lacks a known reason. The sample includes over 350,000 clones, with 95% observed a single time. 0.015% to 0.02% of the sample goes to the ten largest clones.

This sample is part of a study of shared T cell receptors in the human thymus (dated by TCRdb to about 2021). Broadly, across the study: The study investigated the way shared, self-reactive T-cell receptor alpha chains are produced in the human thymus.

The sequence was collected from a human donor. The sequenced material came from thymocytes. This chain joins TRBV5-1 to TRBJ2-3; 5 matching bases give a weak D call of TRBD2. For the CDR3, the sequence is CASYGVEDTQYF. The nucleotide sequence reads as follows: TGCGCCAGCTACGGGGTCGAAGATACGCAGTATTTT. The entire variable domain, with the stretches around the CDR3 drawn from the reference TRBV5-1 and TRBJ2-3 proteins, is KAGVTQTPRYLIKTRGQQVTLSCSPISGHRSVSWYQQTPGQGLQFLFEYFSETQRNKGNFPGRFSGRQFSNSRSEMNVSTLELGDSALYLCASYGVEDTQYFGPGTRLTVL.